This TCR beta chain was identified during a study of blood T cell repertoires in COVID-19. Study as a whole: The cDNA or gDNA used as material had been derived from T cells, B-cell-depleted T cells, or PBMCs.

This clone was observed a single time. This CDR3 spans 15 amino acids. The germline V and J ends were trimmed by 0 bases and 6 bases, with 13 bases remaining between them. Germline CDR1 reads SGDLS; CDR2 reads YYNGEE. As handled by the study authors: Nucleated cell number was recorded as an estimate derived from reference gene primer amplification. Sequenced by immunoSEQ multiplex PCR; TCRdb stores in-frame clones only, minus some. The DNA gave D and trimming, while V, J and clone size come from that table. Found here are about 99,000 clones, over 75% of them singletons; the top ten hold 13%. The clonotype was recovered from a human donor in a cohort sampled during active or convalescent COVID-19. The sequenced sample consisted of peripheral blood. This chain links TRBV9 with TRBJ2-4, with TRBD2 as a possible D gene (6 bases). CDR3 in DNA: TGTGCCAGCAGCGTAGCCGGGGGTTGGGGAAACATTCAGTACTTC. Its translation is CASSVAGGWGNIQYF. Combining the CDR3 with reference TRBV9 and TRBJ2-4 gives the whole variable domain DSGVTQTPKHLITATGQRVTLRCSPRSGDLSVYWYQQSLDQGLQFLIQYYNGEERAKGNILERFSAQQFPDLHSELNLSSLELGDSALYFCASSVAGGWGNIQYFGAGTRLSVL.